This TCR beta chain was sequenced for a study of cytomegalovirus exposure and HLA in healthy donors. Whole-study results and caveats: It was taken for granted in presence/absence analyses that sequencing depth across donors was roughly uniform. Productive rates of about 87% or about 30% were seen for most TCR beta V segments in an earlier analysis. With later analysis, a missense DCLRE1C variant became linked to TCR beta V- and J-gene trimming. According to a later analysis, most TCR beta chains associated with CMV appeared HLA-restricted.

Notes on this clone: The antigen remains unidentified.

CDR1 is MNHEY and CDR2 is SVGAGI in the germline V gene. V lost 6 bases to trimming and J lost 5 bases, with 8 bases between them. The CDR3 consists of 13 residues. The PCR made use of 60 Vbeta and 13 Jbeta primers. Data came from immunoSEQ multiplex PCR; TCRdb stores just in-frame clones and leaves some out. The sample consists of around 140,000 clones, approximately 81% of them appearing once. The sequence derives from a male donor in good health and CMV-seronegative. The V and J genes are TRBV6-5 and TRBJ1-6; D remains unclear. Sequenced: PBMCs. The CDR3 protein is CASSRGNNSPLHF. The DNA for the CDR3 is TGTGCCAGCAGCCGGGGAAATAATTCACCCCTCCACTTT.